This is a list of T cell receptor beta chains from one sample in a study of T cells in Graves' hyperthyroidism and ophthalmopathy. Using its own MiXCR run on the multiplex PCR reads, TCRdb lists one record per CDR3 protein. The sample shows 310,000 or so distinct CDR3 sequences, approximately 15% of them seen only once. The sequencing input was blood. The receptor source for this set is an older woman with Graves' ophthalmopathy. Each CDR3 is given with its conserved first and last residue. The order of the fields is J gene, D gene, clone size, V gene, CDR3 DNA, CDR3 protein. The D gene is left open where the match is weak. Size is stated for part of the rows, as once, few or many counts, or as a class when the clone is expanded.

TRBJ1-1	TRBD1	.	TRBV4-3	TGCGCCAGCAGCTCAGGGGGCAGGACTGAAGCTTTCTTT	CASSSGGRTEAFF
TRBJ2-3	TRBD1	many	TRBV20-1	TGCAGTGCTAGAGATTTATTGACAGGGGGCGAAGATACGCAGTATTTT	CSARDLLTGGEDTQYF
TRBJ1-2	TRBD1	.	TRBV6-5	TGTGCCAGCAGTTACACCCAGGGGGGGATCGGCTACACCTTC	CASSYTQGGIGYTF
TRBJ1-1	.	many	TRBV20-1	TGCAGTGCTAGAAGTGGCAGGGAAAGCACTGAAGCTTTCTTT	CSARSGRESTEAFF
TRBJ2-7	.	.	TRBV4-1	TGCGCCAGCAGCCAAGGAAGTAGCGGAAGTTTCCCCTCGCGGCAGTACTTC	CASSQGSSGSFPSRQYF
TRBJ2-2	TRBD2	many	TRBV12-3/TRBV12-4	TGTGCCAGCAGTCGAATAGCGGGAGGGGAGCTGTTTTTT	CASSRIAGGELFF
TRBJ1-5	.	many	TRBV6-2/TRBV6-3	TGTGCCAGCAGTATGCGGGGGAGGGCTGGCAATCAGCCCCAGCATTTT	CASSMRGRAGNQPQHF
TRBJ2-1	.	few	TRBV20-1	TGCAGTGCTAGAGGTGCTAGCGTGGTCGATGAGCAGTTCTTC	CSARGASVVDEQFF
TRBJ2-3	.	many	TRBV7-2	TGTGCCAGCAGCTTAGGAGGGAACACAGATACGCAGTATTTT	CASSLGGNTDTQYF
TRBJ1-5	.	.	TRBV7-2	TGTGCCAGCAGCCTCCGGTTGCGGGATCAGCCCCAGCATTTT	CASSLRLRDQPQHF
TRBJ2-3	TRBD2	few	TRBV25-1	TGTGCCAGCAGTGAATCCCCCGGTCGAATGGCGGGGGGGCCTTATACGCAGTATTTT	CASSESPGRMAGGPYTQYF
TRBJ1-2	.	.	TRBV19	TGTGCCAGTGAAGGGGCCTATAACTATGGCTACACCTTC	CASEGAYNYGYTF
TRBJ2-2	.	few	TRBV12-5	TGTGCTAGTGGTCGCCCTCTTTCGGGATTCACCGGGGAGCTGTTTTTT	CASGRPLSGFTGELFF
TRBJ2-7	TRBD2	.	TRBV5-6	TGTGCCAGCAGCTTAATACTAGCGGGTACCTACGAGCAGTACTTC	CASSLILAGTYEQYF
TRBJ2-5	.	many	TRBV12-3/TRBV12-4	TGTGCCAGCAGTCCTTTTAGCGGCCACAGACAAGAGACCCAGTACTTC	CASSPFSGHRQETQYF
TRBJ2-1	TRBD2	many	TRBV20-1	TGCAGTGCCATTCCGAGCGGGGCCTACAATGAGCAGTTCTTC	CSAIPSGAYNEQFF
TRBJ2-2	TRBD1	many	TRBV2	TGTGCCAGCAGTCGACAGGGTCTGAACACCGGGGAGCTGTTTTTT	CASSRQGLNTGELFF
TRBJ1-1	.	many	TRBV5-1	TGCGCCAGCAGCTTGCGGGCGACAGGGAACACTGAAGCTTTCTTT	CASSLRATGNTEAFF
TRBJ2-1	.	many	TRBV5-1	TGCGCCAGCAGCTTGGAAGAGGTAAATGAGCAGTTCTTC	CASSLEEVNEQFF
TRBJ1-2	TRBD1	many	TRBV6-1	TGTGCCAGCAGGATCACAGGGGGCTTTGGCTACACCTTC	CASRITGGFGYTF
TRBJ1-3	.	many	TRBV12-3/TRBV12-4	TGTGCCAGCAACGTCGTCGGGACGGGAGGAAACACCATATATTTT	CASNVVGTGGNTIYF
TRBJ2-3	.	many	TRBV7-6	TGTGCCAGCAGGGGAGTTAGCACAGATACGCAGTATTTT	CASRGVSTDTQYF
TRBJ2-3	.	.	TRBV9	TGTGCCAGCAGCATATATAGAGGAGGGACAGATACGCAGTATTTT	CASSIYRGGTDTQYF
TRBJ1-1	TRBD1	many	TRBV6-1	TGTGCCAGCAGTCCGGCCTACAGGGGTGAAGCTTTCTTT	CASSPAYRGEAFF